This record concerns one T cell receptor beta chain sequence. The repertoire was sequenced with immunoSEQ multiplex PCR; TCRdb's copy has only in-frame clones and lacks some. The sample yields 50,000 to 70,000 clones, 93% seen once. The sample comes from a study of T cell changes during pregnancy in multiple sclerosis. The sequence was collected from a female donor with multiple sclerosis, enrolled in a pregnancy study. Specimen: peripheral blood, collected after pregnancy.

The CDR3 sequence is CASSLLAEYNEQFF. The CDR3 nucleotides are TGTGCCAGCAGTTTACTAGCGGAGTACAATGAGCAGTTCTTC. The chain recombines TRBV6-5 with TRBJ2-1; TRBD2 agrees at 8 bases. Germline assignment: CDR1 MNHEY and CDR2 SVGAGI. The V gene end was trimmed by 4 bases and the J gene end by 4 bases; junction bases not matched to a gene: 3. The CDR3 is 14 residues long.